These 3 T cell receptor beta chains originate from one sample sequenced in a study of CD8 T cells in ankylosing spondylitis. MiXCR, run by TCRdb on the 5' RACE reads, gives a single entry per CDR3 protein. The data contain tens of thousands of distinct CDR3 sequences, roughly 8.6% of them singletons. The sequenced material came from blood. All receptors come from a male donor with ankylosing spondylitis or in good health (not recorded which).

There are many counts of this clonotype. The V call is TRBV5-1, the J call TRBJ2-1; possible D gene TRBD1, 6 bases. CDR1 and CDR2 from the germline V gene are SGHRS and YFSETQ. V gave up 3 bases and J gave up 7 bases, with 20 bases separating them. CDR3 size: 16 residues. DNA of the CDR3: TGCGCCAGCAGCTATGAATCTCCGGGACACCCTAATGAGCAGTTCTTC. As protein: CASSYESPGHPNEQFF.

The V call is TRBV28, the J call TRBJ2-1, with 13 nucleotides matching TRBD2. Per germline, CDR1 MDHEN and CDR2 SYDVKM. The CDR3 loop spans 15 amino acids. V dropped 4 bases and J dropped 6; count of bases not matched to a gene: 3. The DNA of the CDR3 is TGTGCCAGCAGTTGGGGACTAGCGGGATTCAATGAGCAGTTCTTC. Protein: CASSWGLAGFNEQFF.

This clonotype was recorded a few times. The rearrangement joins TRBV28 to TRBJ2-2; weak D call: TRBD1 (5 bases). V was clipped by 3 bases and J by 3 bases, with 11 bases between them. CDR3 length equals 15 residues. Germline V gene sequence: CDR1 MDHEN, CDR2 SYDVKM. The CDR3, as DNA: TGTGCCAGCAGTTTGTGGGGCGCGGACACCGGGGAGCTGTTTTTT. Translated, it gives CASSLWGADTGELFF.